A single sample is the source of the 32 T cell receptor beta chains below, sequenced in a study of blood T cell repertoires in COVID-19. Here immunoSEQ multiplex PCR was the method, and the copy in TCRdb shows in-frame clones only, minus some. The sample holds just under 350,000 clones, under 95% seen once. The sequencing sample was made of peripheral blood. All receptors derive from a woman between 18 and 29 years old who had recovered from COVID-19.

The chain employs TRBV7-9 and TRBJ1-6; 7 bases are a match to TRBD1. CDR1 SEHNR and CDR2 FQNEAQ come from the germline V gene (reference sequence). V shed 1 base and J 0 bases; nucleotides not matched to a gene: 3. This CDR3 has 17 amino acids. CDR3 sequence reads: CASSLGGDSSYNSPLHF. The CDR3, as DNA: TGTGCCAGCAGCTTAGGAGGGGACAGCTCCTATAATTCACCCCTCCACTTT.

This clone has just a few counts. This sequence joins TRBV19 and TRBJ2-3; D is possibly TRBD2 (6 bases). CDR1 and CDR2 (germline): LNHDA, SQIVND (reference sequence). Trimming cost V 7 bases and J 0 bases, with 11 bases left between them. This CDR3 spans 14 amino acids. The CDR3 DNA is TGTGCCAGTAATGTAGCGGCTAGCACAGATACGCAGTATTTT. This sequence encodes CASNVAASTDTQYF.

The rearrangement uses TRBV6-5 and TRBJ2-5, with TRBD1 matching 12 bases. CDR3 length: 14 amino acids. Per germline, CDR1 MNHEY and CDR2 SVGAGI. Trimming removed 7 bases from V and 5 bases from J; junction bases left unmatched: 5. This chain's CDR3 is CASTPGTGGETQYF. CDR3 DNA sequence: TGTGCCAGCACCCCCGGGACAGGGGGCGAGACCCAGTACTTC.

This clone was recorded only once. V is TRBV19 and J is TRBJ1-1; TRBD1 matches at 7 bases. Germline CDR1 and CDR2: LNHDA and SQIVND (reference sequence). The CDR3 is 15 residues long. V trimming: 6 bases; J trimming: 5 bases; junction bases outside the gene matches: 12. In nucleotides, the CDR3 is TGTGCCAGTAGCTCCCCAGGGGGGCTAGGGACTGAAGCTTTCTTT. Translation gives CASSSPGGLGTEAFF. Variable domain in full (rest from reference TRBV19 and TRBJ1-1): DGGITQSPKYLFRKEGQNVTLSCEQNLNHDAMYWYRQDPGQGLRLIYYSQIVNDFQKGDIAEGYSVSREKKESFPLTVTSAQKNPTAFYLCASSSPGGLGTEAFFGQGTRLTVV.

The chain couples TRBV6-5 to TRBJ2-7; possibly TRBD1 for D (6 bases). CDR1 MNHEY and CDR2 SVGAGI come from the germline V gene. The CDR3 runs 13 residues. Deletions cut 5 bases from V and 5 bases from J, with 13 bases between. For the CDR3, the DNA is TGTGCCAGCAGTCCCAGACAGGACAACGAGCAGTACGTC. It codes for CASSPRQDNEQYV.

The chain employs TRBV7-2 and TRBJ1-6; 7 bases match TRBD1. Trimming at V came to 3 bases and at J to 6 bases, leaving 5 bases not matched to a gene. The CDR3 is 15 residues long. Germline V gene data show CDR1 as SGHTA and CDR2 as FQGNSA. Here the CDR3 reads CASSFAPGGNSPLHF. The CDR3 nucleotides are TGTGCCAGCAGCTTCGCGCCAGGGGGTAATTCACCCCTCCACTTT. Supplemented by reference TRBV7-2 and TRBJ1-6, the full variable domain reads GAGVSQSPSNKVTEKGKDVELRCDPISGHTALYWYRQSLGQGLEFLIYFQGNSAPDKSGLPSDRFSAERTGGSVSTLTIQRTQQEDSAVYLCASSFAPGGNSPLHFGNGTRLTVT.

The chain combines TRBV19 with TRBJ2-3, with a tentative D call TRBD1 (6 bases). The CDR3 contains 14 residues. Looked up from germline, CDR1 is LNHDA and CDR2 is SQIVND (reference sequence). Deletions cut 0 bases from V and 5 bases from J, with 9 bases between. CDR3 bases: TGTGCCAGTAGTATAGAGGGGGCAAGAGATACGCAGTATTTT. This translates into CASSIEGARDTQYF.

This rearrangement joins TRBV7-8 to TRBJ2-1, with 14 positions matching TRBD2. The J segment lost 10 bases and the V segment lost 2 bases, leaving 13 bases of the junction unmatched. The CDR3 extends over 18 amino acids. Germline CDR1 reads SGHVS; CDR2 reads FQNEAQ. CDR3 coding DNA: TGTGCCAGCAGCTTATTTTTCGCGACTAGCGGGAGGGCCATCGAGCAGTTCTTC. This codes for CASSLFFATSGRAIEQFF.

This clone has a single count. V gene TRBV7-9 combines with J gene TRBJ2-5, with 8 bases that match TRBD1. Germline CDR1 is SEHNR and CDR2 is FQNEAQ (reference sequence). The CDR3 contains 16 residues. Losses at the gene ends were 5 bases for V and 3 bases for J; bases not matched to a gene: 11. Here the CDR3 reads CASSTNQGAYEETQYF. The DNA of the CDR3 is TGTGCCAGCAGCACGAACCAGGGGGCCTATGAAGAGACCCAGTACTTC. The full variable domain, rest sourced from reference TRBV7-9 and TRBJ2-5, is DTGVSQNPRHKITKRGQNVTFRCDPISEHNRLYWYRQTLGQGPEFLTYFQNEAQLEKSRLLSDRFSAERPKGSFSTLEIQRTEQGDSAMYLCASSTNQGAYEETQYFGPGTRLLVL.

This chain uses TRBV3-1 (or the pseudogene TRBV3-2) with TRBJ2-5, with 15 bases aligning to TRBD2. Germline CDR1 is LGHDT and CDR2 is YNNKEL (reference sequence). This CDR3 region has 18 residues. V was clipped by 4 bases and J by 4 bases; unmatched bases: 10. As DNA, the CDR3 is TGTGCCAGCAGCCTCCTCGGACTAGCGGGAGGGCCGGGAGAGACCCAGTACTTC. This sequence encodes CASSLLGLAGGPGETQYF.

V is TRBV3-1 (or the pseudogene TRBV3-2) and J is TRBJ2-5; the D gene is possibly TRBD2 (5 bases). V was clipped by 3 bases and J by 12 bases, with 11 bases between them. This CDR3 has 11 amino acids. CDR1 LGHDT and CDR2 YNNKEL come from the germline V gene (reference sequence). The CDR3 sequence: CASSHTGKKYF. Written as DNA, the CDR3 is TGTGCCAGCAGCCATACCGGGAAGAAGTACTTC.

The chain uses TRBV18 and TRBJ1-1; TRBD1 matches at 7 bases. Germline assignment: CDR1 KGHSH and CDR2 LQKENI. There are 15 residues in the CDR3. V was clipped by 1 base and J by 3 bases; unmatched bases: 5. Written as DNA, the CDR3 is TGTGCCAGCTCACCACTAGGGGGCGCAGACACTGAAGCTTTCTTT. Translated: CASSPLGGADTEAFF.

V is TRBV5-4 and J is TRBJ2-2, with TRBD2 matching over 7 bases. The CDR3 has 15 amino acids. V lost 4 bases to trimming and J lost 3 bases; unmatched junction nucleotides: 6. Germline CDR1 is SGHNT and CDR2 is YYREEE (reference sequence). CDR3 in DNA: TGTGCCAGCAGCAGGCGGGAGCGGGACACCGGGGAGCTGTTTTTT. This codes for CASSRRERDTGELFF.

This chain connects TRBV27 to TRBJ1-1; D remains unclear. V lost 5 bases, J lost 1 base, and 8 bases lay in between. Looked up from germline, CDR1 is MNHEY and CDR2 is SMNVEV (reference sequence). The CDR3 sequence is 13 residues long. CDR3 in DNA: TGTGCCAGCAGTAATGGGAGGAACACTGAAGCTTTCTTT. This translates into CASSNGRNTEAFF.

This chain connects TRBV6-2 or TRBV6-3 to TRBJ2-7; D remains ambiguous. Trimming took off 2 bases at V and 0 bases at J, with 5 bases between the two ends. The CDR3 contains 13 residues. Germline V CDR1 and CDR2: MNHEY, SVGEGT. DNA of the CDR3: TGTGCCAGCAGTTACGATAGCTCCTACGAGCAGTACGTC. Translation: CASSYDSSYEQYV.

CDR3 amino acids: CASSRPLTGAGELFF. The CDR3 bases are TGTGCCAGCAGCCGACCCCTCACGGGAGCCGGGGAGCTGTTTTTT. The chain recombines TRBV11-2 with TRBJ2-2; D might be TRBD2 (6 bases). Trimming took off 5 bases at V and 6 bases at J, with 16 bases between the two ends. Germline V CDR1 and CDR2: SGHAT, FQNNGV. The CDR3 consists of 15 residues.

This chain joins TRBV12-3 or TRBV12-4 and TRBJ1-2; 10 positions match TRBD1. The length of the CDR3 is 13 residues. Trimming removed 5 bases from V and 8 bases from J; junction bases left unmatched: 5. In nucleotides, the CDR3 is TGTGCCAGCAGTCCCGGACAGGGGGTAGGCTACACCTTC. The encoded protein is CASSPGQGVGYTF.

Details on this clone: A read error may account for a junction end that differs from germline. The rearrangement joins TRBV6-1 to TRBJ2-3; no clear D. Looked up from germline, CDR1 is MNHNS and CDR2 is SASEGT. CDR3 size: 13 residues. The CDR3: CASREESPDTQYF. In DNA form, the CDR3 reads TGTGCCAGCAGAGAAGAGAGCCCCGATACGCAGTATTTT.

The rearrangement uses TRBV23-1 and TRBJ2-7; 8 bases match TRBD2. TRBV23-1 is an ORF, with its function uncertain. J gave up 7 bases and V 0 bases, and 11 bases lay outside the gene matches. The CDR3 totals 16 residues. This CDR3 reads CASSQSIKASGLEQYV. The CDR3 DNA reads TGCGCCAGCAGTCAATCGATAAAGGCTAGCGGGCTTGAGCAGTACGTC.

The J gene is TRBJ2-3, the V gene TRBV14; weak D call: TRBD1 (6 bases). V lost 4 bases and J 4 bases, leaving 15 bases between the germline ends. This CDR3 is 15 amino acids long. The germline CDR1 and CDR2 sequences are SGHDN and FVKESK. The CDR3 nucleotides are TGTGCCAGCAGCCGCCTTACAGGGTTTGCAGATACGCAGTATTTT. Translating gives CASSRLTGFADTQYF. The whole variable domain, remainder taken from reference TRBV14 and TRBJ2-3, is EAGVTQFPSHSVIEKGQTVTLRCDPISGHDNLYWYRRVMGKEIKFLLHFVKESKQDESGMPNNRFLAERTGGTYSTLKVQPAELEDSGVYFCASSRLTGFADTQYFGPGTRLTVL.

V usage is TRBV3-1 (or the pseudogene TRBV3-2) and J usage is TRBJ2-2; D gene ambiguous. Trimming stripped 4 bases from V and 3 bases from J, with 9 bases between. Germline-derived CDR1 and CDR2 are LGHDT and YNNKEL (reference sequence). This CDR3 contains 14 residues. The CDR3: CASSLLADTGELFF. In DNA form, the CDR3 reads TGTGCCAGCAGCCTATTGGCTGACACCGGGGAGCTGTTTTTT.

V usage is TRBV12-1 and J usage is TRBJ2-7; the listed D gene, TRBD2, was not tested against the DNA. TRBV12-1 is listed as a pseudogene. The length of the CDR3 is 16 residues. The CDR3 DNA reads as TGTGCCAGCAGCCACCGACTAGCGGGAGGGTCCTACGAGCAGTACGTC. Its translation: CASSHRLAGGSYEQYV.

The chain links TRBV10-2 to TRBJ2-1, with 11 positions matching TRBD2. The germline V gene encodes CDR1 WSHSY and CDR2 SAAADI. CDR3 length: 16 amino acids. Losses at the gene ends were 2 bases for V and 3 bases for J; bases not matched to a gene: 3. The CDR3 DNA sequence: TGCGCCAGCAGTGAGACTAGCGGGAGATACTACAATGAGCAGTTCTTC. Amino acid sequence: CASSETSGRYYNEQFF.

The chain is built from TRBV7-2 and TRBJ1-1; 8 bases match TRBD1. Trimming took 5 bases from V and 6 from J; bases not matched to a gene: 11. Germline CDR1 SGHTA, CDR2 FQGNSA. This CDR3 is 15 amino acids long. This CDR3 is CASSPRTGRISEAFF. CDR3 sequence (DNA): TGTGCCAGCAGCCCTCGGACAGGGCGGATCTCTGAAGCTTTCTTT. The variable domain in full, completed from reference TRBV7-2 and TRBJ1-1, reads GAGVSQSPSNKVTEKGKDVELRCDPISGHTALYWYRQSLGQGLEFLIYFQGNSAPDKSGLPSDRFSAERTGGSVSTLTIQRTQQEDSAVYLCASSPRTGRISEAFFGQGTRLTVV.

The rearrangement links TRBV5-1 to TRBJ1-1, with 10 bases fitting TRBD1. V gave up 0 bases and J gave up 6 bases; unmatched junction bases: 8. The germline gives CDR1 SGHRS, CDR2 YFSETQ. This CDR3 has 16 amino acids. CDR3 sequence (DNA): TGCGCCAGCAGCTTGGCTCCTCGGGACAGGGGAGCTGAAGCTTTCTTT. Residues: CASSLAPRDRGAEAFF.

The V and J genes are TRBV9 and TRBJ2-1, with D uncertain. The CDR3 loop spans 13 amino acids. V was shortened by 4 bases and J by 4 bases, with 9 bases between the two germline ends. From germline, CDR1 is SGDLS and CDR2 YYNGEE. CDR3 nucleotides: TGTGCCAGCAGCTCCACACCTTACAATGAGCAGTTCTTC. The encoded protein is CASSSTPYNEQFF.

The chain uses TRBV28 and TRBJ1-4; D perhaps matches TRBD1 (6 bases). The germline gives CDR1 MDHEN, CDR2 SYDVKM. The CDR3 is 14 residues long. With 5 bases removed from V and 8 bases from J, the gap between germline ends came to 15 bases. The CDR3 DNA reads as TGTGCCAGCAGTGCGACAGGCAGATTAGAAAAACTGTTTTTT. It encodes CASSATGRLEKLFF.

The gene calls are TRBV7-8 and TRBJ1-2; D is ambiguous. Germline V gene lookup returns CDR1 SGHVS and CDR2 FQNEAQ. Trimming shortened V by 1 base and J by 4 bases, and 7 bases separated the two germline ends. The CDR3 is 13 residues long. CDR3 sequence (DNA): TGTGCCAGCAGCTTAGACAGCACCTATGGCTACACCTTC. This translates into CASSLDSTYGYTF.

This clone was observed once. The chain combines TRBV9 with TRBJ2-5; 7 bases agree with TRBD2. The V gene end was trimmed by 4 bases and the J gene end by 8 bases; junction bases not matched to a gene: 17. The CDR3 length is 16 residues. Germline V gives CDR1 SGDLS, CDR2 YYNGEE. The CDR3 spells CASSHGRRETPGTQYF. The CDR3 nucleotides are TGTGCCAGCAGCCACGGGAGGCGGGAGACCCCAGGAACCCAGTACTTC.

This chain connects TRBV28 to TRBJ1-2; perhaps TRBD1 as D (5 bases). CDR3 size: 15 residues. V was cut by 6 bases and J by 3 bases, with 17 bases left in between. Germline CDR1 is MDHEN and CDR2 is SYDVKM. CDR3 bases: TGTGCCAGCAGAAACGACAGAATATGGGACTATGGCTACACCTTC. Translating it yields CASRNDRIWDYGYTF.

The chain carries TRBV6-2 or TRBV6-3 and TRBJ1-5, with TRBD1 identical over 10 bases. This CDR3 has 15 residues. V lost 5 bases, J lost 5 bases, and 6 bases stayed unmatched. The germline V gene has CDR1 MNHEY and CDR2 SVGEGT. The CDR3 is CASSGETGGHQPQHF. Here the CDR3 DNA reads TGTGCCAGCAGTGGGGAGACAGGGGGCCATCAGCCCCAGCATTTT.

In DNA, the CDR3 is TGTGCCAGTAGTACAGCACAGGGTCGGTCACCCCTCCACTTT. This sequence encodes CASSTAQGRSPLHF. The V gene is TRBV19, the J gene TRBJ1-6, with a tentative D call TRBD1 (6 bases). The ends were cut back, 4 bases at V and 10 bases at J, with 14 bases in the middle. CDR3 size: 14 residues. Germline V lookup: CDR1 LNHDA, CDR2 SQIVND (reference sequence).